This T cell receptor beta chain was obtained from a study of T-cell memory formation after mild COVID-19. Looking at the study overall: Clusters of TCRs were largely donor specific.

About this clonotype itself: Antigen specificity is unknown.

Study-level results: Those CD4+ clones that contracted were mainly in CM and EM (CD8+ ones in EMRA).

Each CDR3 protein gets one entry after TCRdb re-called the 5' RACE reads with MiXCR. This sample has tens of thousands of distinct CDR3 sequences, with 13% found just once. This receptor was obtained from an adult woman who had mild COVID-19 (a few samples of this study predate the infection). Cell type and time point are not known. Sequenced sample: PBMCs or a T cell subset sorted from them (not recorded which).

The CDR3 reads CSARDFEYEQYF. Here the CDR3 DNA reads TGCAGTGCTAGGGACTTCGAATACGAGCAGTACTTC. The rearrangement uses TRBV20-1 and TRBJ2-7, with a possible D match to TRBD2 (5 bases). This CDR3 has 12 amino acids. V lost 3 bases and J 4 bases, leaving 10 bases between the germline ends. The germline V gene encodes CDR1 DFQATT and CDR2 SNEGSKA (reference sequence).